This T cell receptor (beta chain) was retrieved from a study of T cells in localized non-small cell lung cancer. TCRdb's table, derived via immunoSEQ multiplex PCR, lists solely in-frame clones and lacks some. The sample contains about 36,000 clones, approximately 90% of which appear only once. This TCR was recovered from a woman aged 35 to 69 with stage I lung adenocarcinoma. This material consisted of peripheral blood, taken before any cancer treatment.

CDR3 region: CASSQDPGLSGVYGYTF. CDR3 nucleotides: TGCGCCAGCAGCCAAGATCCTGGACTGAGCGGGGTGTATGGCTACACCTTC. The gene calls are TRBV4-1 and TRBJ1-2, with unresolved D. This CDR3 is 17 amino acids long. Trimming stripped 0 bases from V and 5 bases from J, with 19 bases between. Germline CDR1 is MGHRA and CDR2 is YSYEKL.